Below, 25 T cell receptor beta chains from the same sample are listed, as sequenced in a study of cytomegalovirus exposure and HLA in healthy donors (dated by TCRdb to about 2017). Library creation used the immunoSEQ multiplex PCR assay. The multiplex PCR relied on a mix of 60 forward primers for TCR Vbeta segments and 13 reverse primers for TCR Jbeta segments. Held by TCRdb, this immuneACCESS table contains in-frame sequences only and omits some clones. Under half of the omission traces to an unresolved V gene where checked; the cause of the rest is unknown. The sample table shows 80,000 to 95,000 clones, and 55% to 75% are seen once. Together, the top ten hold about 15% of the sample. The sample comprised PBMCs. These receptors were collected from a woman aged 45-65 years in good health and CMV-seropositive.

The V gene is TRBV25-1, the J gene TRBJ2-2; TRBD1 matches 8 bases. CDR1 is MGHDK, CDR2 SYGVNS, per germline. CDR3 length equals 16 residues. Germline trimming cut 6 bases from V and 3 bases from J; bases unmatched to any gene: 9. The CDR3 DNA follows: TGTGCCAGCAGCGGGACAGGACAGGGATACACCGGGGAGCTGTTTTTT. It encodes CASSGTGQGYTGELFF.

V gene TRBV30 combines with J gene TRBJ1-5; 7 nucleotides match TRBD1. Germline CDR1 reads GTSNPN; CDR2 reads SVGIG (reference sequence). V shed 8 bases, J shed 7 bases, and the junction held 17 bases outside the gene matches. This CDR3 contains 15 residues. The CDR3 region is CAGPLKQGSEQPQHF. As DNA, the CDR3 is TGTGCCGGGCCCCTCAAACAGGGGTCGGAACAGCCCCAGCATTTT.

The rearrangement links TRBV9 to TRBJ2-5, with D possibly being TRBD2 (6 bases). The V end lost 0 bases, the J end lost 0 bases, and 15 bases lay between the germline ends. The CDR3 loop spans 17 amino acids. The germline gives CDR1 SGDLS, CDR2 YYNGEE. DNA of the CDR3: TGTGCCAGCAGCGTAGTGGATAAAATAGCGGACCAAGAGACCCAGTACTTC. This gives the protein CASSVVDKIADQETQYF.

The chain recombines TRBV30 with TRBJ2-2; D not certain. This CDR3 is 14 amino acids long. CDR1 and CDR2 (germline): GTSNPN, SVGIG (reference sequence). Trimming cost V 0 bases and J 0 bases, with 5 bases left between them. The CDR3, as DNA: TGTGCCTGGAGTGTTCTAACGAACACCGGGGAGCTGTTTTTT. This encodes CAWSVLTNTGELFF.

The chain carries TRBV6-6 and TRBJ1-4; unclear D gene. The V gene lost 6 bases and the J gene lost 7 bases, with 15 bases spanning the gap. Germline assignment: CDR1 MNHNY and CDR2 SVGAGI (reference sequence). This CDR3 is 14 amino acids long. CDR3 DNA: TGTGCCAGCAGCTCCACCGGGAGGCGTGAAAAACTGTTTTTT. Translation: CASSSTGRREKLFF.

The genes are TRBV29-1 and TRBJ2-1, with D possibly being TRBD1 (5 bases). The CDR3 consists of 13 residues. CDR1 and CDR2 from the germline V gene are SQVTM and ANQGSEA. V dropped 7 bases and J dropped 4 bases, with 14 bases sitting between them. The CDR3 loop reads CSAQGDSYNEQFF. CDR3 coding DNA: TGCAGCGCCCAAGGCGACAGTTACAATGAGCAGTTCTTC.

V and J are TRBV11-2 and TRBJ2-3, with 10 bases lining up with TRBD2. The CDR3 is 16 amino acids. The V gene's germline CDR1 is SGHAT and CDR2 FQNNGV. V shed 4 bases, J shed 1 base, and the junction held 5 bases outside the gene matches. The CDR3 bases are TGTGCCAGCAGCTCCCGGACTAGCGGAGGCACAGATACGCAGTATTTT. Protein sequence: CASSSRTSGGTDTQYF.

The V gene is TRBV10-3, the J gene TRBJ2-7; no firm D call. The V end lost 2 bases, the J end lost 3 bases, and 11 bases lay between the germline ends. The CDR3 totals 14 residues. Germline loops: CDR1 ENHRY, CDR2 SYGVKD. Here the CDR3 reads CAISETAGNYEQYF. The DNA of the CDR3 is TGTGCCATCAGTGAGACTGCAGGTAACTACGAGCAGTACTTC.

This sequence joins TRBV7-9 and TRBJ2-1; 11 bases agree with TRBD1. V shed 5 bases and J 7 bases; nucleotides not matched to a gene: 1. The germline V gene encodes CDR1 SEHNR and CDR2 FQNEAQ (reference sequence). This CDR3 is built from 13 residues. This chain's CDR3 is CASSGTGGNEQFF. CDR3 coding DNA: TGTGCCAGCAGCGGGACAGGGGGTAATGAGCAGTTCTTC.

This chain connects TRBV5-6 to TRBJ1-1; possibly TRBD1 for D (5 bases). Trimming removed 4 bases from V and 1 base from J, with 11 bases in between. The CDR3 totals 14 residues. The germline CDR1 and CDR2 sequences are SGHDT and YYEEEE. The CDR3, as DNA: TGTGCCAGCAGCCGGCCTACAGGGAACACTGAAGCTTTCTTT. As protein: CASSRPTGNTEAFF. The full variable domain, in which reference TRBV5-6 and TRBJ1-1 provide the parts outside the CDR3, is DAGVTQSPTHLIKTRGQQVTLRCSPKSGHDTVSWYQQALGQGPQFIFQYYEEEERQRGNFPDRFSGHQFPNYSSELNVNALLLGDSALYLCASSRPTGNTEAFFGQGTRLTVV.

This CDR3 is CASSQPEGAASPLHF. CDR3 DNA sequence: TGCGCCAGCAGCCAACCGGAGGGGGCCGCGTCACCCCTCCACTTT. This sequence joins TRBV4-1 and TRBJ1-6, with 7 bases identical to TRBD1. This CDR3 contains 15 residues. The V gene end was trimmed by 2 bases and the J gene end by 10 bases; junction bases not matched to a gene: 8. Germline V gene sequence: CDR1 MGHRA, CDR2 YSYEKL.

The rearrangement links TRBV4-1 to TRBJ2-3, with D uncertain. V lost 0 bases and J 1 base, leaving 8 bases between the germline ends. Germline lookup yields CDR1 MGHRA and CDR2 YSYEKL. The CDR3 is 15 amino acids. The chain's CDR3 is CASSQERQGTDTQYF. CDR3 nucleotides: TGCGCCAGCAGCCAAGAAAGGCAGGGCACAGATACGCAGTATTTT.

The chain recombines TRBV28 with TRBJ2-2; tentative D call: TRBD1 (5 bases). Trimming took off 3 bases at V and 5 bases at J, with 13 bases between the two ends. This CDR3 contains 15 residues. The germline V gene has CDR1 MDHEN and CDR2 SYDVKM. CDR3 bases: TGTGCCAGCAGTTTCGTCCAGGGAAGTACCGGGGAGCTGTTTTTT. It codes for CASSFVQGSTGELFF.

V usage is TRBV7-6 and J usage is TRBJ1-1; possible D gene TRBD1, 6 bases. Looked up from germline, CDR1 is SGHVS and CDR2 is FNYEAQ. Trimming left V 5 bases short and J 0 bases short, with 13 bases between. The CDR3 contains 15 residues. The CDR3: CASSPGTSLNTEAFF. The CDR3 DNA sequence: TGTGCCAGCAGCCCAGGGACATCTTTGAACACTGAAGCTTTCTTT.

There are a few counts of this clone. The chain employs TRBV19 and TRBJ2-1; 10 nucleotides line up with TRBD2. The CDR3 sequence is 21 residues long. CDR1 and CDR2 from the germline V gene are LNHDA and SQIVND (reference sequence). The trim removed 9 bases at V and 3 bases at J, leaving 26 bases unmatched. The CDR3 DNA follows: TGTGCCAGACAGTGGGGACCCACTAGCGGGAACACCAGGACATTCTACAATGAGCAGTTCTTC. As protein: CARQWGPTSGNTRTFYNEQFF.

The count of this clone is one. This chain joins TRBV7-3 and TRBJ2-5; D is perhaps TRBD2 (5 bases). Trimming stripped 3 bases from V and 2 bases from J, with 13 bases between. CDR1 and CDR2 (germline): SGHTA, FQGTGA. The CDR3 runs 15 residues. As DNA, the CDR3 is TGTGCCAGCAGCTTGGGAACTAGTCCACAAGAGACCCAGTACTTC. Translating it yields CASSLGTSPQETQYF.

This chain uses TRBV2 with TRBJ1-2, with D possibly being TRBD1 (5 bases). Between the trimmed V and J ends, which lost 6 bases and 3 bases, there was a span of 17 bases. Germline CDR1 and CDR2: SNHLY and FYNNEI. This CDR3 is built from 15 residues. CDR3 sequence reads: CASRLQAPGDYGYTF. In DNA, the CDR3 is TGTGCCAGCAGGCTACAGGCTCCCGGCGACTATGGCTACACCTTC.

CDR3 DNA: TGTGCCAGCAGTTTAATCGACAGGGGCACTGAAGCTTTCTTT. It codes for CASSLIDRGTEAFF. This rearrangement joins TRBV28 to TRBJ1-1; 8 nucleotides agree with TRBD1. J was trimmed by 4 bases and V by 2 bases; bases with no gene match: 3. The CDR3 covers 14 residues. Per germline, CDR1 MDHEN and CDR2 SYDVKM.

The chain links TRBV7-8 to TRBJ2-3; 8 bases agree with TRBD2. Germline lookup yields CDR1 SGHVS and CDR2 FQNEAQ. The CDR3 spans 16 residues. After removal of 0 bases from V and 6 bases from J, the junction contained 8 bases not matched to a gene. The CDR3 is CASSLAGSGSGDTQYF. CDR3 DNA sequence: TGTGCCAGCAGCTTAGCGGGAAGCGGGAGCGGCGATACGCAGTATTTT.

This clone turned up a few times. This sequence joins TRBV5-1 and TRBJ2-3; 10 nucleotides agree with TRBD2. The ends lost 3 bases at V and 3 bases at J; junction bases unmatched: 4. The CDR3 sequence is 15 residues long. Looked up from germline, CDR1 is SGHRS and CDR2 is YFSETQ. CDR3 DNA sequence: TGCGCCAGCAGCTCGGTAGCGGGAGGAACAGATACGCAGTATTTT. The encoded protein is CASSSVAGGTDTQYF.

J is TRBJ2-1 and V is TRBV15; weak D call: TRBD1 (6 bases). V was clipped by 1 base and J by 2 bases, with 9 bases between them. In germline, CDR1 is LNHNV, CDR2 YYDKDF (reference sequence). The CDR3 length is 15 residues. The CDR3 region has the DNA TGTGCCACCAGCAGAGTGAGGGGGACCTACAATGAGCAGTTCTTC. This codes for CATSRVRGTYNEQFF.

The chain uses TRBV28 and TRBJ1-4, with a weak D call TRBD1 (6 bases). V gave up 6 bases and J gave up 1 base, with 15 bases separating them. The germline V gene encodes CDR1 MDHEN and CDR2 SYDVKM. This CDR3 is 16 amino acids long. CDR3 loop: CASSLTGRGTNEKLFF. The CDR3 DNA reads as TGTGCCAGCAGCCTGACAGGCCGTGGAACTAATGAAAAACTGTTTTTT.

The genes are TRBV5-3 and TRBJ1-1, with D possibly matching TRBD1 (6 bases). TRBV5-3 has ORF status, its function being uncertain. V lost 1 base and J 5 bases, leaving 12 bases between the germline ends. This CDR3 comprises 14 residues. The chain's CDR3 is CARSLSARGTEAFF. CDR3 in DNA: TGTGCCAGAAGCTTGTCTGCTAGGGGGACTGAAGCTTTCTTT.

V usage is TRBV2 and J usage is TRBJ2-6; D is perhaps TRBD2 (5 bases). Germline V gene data show CDR1 as SNHLY and CDR2 as FYNNEI. The CDR3 sequence is 14 residues long. Trimming left V 5 bases short and J 1 base short, with 6 bases between. CDR3 in amino acids: CASSWRSGANVLTF. CDR3 in DNA: TGTGCCAGCAGTTGGAGGTCTGGGGCCAACGTCCTGACTTTC.

The CDR3: CASSAGTGGNQPQHF. The CDR3, as DNA: TGTGCCAGCAGCGCCGGGACAGGGGGCAATCAGCCCCAGCATTTT. J is TRBJ1-5 and V is TRBV11-2; 10 bases match TRBD1. Germline V gene lookup returns CDR1 SGHAT and CDR2 FQNNGV. The CDR3 is made up of 15 amino acids. V trimming: 5 bases; J trimming: 2 bases; junction bases outside the gene matches: 3. Full variable domain (missing parts from reference TRBV11-2 and TRBJ1-5): EAGVAQSPRYKIIEKRQSVAFWCNPISGHATLYWYQQILGQGPKLLIQFQNNGVVDDSQLPKDRFSAERLKGVDSTLKIQPAKLEDSAVYLCASSAGTGGNQPQHFGDGTRLSIL.